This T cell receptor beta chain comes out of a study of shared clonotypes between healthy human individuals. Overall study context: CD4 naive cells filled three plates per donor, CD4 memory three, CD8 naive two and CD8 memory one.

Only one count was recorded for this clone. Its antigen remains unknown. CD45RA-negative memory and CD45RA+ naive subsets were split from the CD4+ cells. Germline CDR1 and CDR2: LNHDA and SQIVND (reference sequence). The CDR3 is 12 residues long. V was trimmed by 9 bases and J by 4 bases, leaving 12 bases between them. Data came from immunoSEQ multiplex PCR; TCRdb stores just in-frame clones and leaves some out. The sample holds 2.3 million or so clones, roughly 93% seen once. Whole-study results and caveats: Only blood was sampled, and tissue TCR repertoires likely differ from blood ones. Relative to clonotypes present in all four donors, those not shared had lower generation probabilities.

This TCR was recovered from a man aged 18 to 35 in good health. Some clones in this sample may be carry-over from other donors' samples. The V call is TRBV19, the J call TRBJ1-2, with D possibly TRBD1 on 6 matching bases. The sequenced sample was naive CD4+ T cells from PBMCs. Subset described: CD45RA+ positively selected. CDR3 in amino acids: CASAGVLYGYTF. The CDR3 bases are TGTGCCAGCGCAGGGGTCCTCTATGGCTACACCTTC.